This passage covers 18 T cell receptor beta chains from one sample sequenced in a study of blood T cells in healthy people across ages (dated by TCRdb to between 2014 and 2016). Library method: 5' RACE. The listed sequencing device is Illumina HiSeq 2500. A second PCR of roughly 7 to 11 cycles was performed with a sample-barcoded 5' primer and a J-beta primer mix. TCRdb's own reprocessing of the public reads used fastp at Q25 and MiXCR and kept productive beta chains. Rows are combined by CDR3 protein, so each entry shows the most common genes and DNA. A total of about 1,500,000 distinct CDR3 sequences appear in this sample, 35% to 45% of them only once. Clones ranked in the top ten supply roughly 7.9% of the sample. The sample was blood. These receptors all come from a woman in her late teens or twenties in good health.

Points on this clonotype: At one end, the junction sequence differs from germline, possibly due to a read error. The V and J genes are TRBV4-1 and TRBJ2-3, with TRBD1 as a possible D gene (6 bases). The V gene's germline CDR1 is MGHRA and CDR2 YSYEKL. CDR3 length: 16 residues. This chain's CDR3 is CASSQGWGLDEDMQYF. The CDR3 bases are TGCGCCAGCAGCCAAGGTTGGGGGCTAGATGAAGATATGCAGTATTTT.

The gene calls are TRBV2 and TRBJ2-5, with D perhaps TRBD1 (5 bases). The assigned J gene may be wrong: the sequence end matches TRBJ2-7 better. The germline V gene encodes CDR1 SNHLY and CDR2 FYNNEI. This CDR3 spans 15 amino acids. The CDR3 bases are TGTGCCAGCAGATCCCTAGGGGTCTTATACGACGAGCAGTACTTC. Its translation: CASRSLGVLYDEQYF.

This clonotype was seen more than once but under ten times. CDR3 sequence (DNA): TGCGCCAGCAGCGCCTCCCTGACTAGTACCTACGAGCAGTACTTC. Residues: CASSASLTSTYEQYF. The chain links TRBV5-1 to TRBJ2-7, with D perhaps matching TRBD2 (6 bases). This CDR3 has 15 amino acids. Germline loops: CDR1 SGHRS, CDR2 YFSETQ. Deletions cut 4 bases from V and 2 bases from J, with 16 bases between. Based on the CDR3 plus reference TRBV5-1 and TRBJ2-7, the full variable domain is KAGVTQTPRYLIKTRGQQVTLSCSPISGHRSVSWYQQTPGQGLQFLFEYFSETQRNKGNFPGRFSGRQFSNSRSEMNVSTLELGDSALYLCASSASLTSTYEQYFGPGTRLTVT.

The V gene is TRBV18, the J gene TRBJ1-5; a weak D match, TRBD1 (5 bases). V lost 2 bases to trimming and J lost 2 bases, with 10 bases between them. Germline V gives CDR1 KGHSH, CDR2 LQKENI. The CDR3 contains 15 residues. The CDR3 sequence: CASSPGDRGNQPQHF. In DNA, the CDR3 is TGTGCCAGCTCACCAGGCGACAGAGGCAATCAGCCCCAGCATTTT.

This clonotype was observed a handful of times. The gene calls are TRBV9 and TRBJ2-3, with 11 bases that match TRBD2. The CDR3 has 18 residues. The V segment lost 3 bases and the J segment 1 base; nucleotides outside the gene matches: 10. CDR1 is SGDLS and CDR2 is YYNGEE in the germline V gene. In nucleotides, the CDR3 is TGTGCCAGCAGCGCACTAGCGGGGGCCTCCCGAGGCACAGATACGCAGTATTTT. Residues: CASSALAGASRGTDTQYF.

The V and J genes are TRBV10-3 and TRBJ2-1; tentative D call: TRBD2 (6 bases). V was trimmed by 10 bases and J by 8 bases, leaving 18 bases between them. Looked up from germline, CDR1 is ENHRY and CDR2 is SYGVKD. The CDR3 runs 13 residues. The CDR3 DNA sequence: TGTGCCACCGGGAACCAAAGGGAGGATGAGCAGTTCTTC. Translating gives CATGNQREDEQFF.

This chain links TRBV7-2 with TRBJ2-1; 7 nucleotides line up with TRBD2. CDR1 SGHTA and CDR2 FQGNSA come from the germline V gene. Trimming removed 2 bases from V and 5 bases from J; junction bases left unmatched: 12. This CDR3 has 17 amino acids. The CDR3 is CASSLWPVGGSNNEQFF. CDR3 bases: TGTGCCAGCAGCTTATGGCCCGTCGGCGGGAGCAACAATGAGCAGTTCTTC.

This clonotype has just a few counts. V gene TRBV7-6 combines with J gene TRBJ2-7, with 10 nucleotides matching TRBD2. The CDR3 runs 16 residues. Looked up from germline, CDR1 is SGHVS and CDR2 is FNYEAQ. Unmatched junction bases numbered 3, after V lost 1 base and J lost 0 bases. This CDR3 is CASSLVPSGSSYEQYF. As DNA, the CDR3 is TGTGCCAGCAGCTTAGTCCCTAGCGGGAGCTCCTACGAGCAGTACTTC.

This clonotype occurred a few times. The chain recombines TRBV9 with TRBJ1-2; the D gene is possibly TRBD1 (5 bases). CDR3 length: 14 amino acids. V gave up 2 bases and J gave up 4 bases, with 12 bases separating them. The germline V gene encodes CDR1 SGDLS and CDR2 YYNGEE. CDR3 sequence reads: CASSVEGTPYGYTF. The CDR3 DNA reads TGTGCCAGCAGCGTGGAGGGGACCCCCTATGGCTACACCTTC.

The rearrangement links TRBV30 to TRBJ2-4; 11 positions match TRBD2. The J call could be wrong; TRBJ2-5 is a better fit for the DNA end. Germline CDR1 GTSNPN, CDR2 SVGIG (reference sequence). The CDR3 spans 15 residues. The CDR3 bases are TGTGCCTGGAGTCGCCTAGCGGGAGGTGGAGAGACCCAGTACTTC. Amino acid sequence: CAWSRLAGGGETQYF.

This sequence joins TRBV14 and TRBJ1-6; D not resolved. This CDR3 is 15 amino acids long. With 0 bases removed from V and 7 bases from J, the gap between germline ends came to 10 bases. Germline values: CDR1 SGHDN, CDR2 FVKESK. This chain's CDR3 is CASSQDSGSNSPLHF. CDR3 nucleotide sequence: TGTGCCAGCAGCCAAGATTCCGGGAGCAATTCACCCCTCCACTTT.

As DNA, the CDR3 is TGTGCCAGCAGTTACCGTGGTATAGGGGGCGCCTCCAATGAGCAGTTCTTC. This codes for CASSYRGIGGASNEQFF. The V gene is TRBV6-6, the J gene TRBJ2-1, with 7 bases aligning to TRBD1. The ends lost 2 bases at V and 6 bases at J; junction bases unmatched: 13. The germline V gene encodes CDR1 MNHNY and CDR2 SVGAGI (reference sequence). The CDR3 sequence is 17 residues long.

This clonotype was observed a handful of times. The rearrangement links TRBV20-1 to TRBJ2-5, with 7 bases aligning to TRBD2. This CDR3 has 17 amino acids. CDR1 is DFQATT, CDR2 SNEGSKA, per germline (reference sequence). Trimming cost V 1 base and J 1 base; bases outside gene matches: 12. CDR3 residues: CSARVWASGAFQETQYF. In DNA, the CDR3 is TGCAGTGCTAGAGTGTGGGCTAGCGGAGCCTTCCAAGAGACCCAGTACTTC.

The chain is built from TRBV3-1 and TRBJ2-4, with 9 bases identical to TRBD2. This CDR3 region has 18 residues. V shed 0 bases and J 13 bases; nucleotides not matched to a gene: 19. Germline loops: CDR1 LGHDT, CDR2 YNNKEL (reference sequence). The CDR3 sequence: CASSQDNFGSGRSGEQYF. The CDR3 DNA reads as TGTGCCAGCAGCCAAGATAACTTCGGAAGCGGGAGGTCTGGTGAGCAGTACTTC.

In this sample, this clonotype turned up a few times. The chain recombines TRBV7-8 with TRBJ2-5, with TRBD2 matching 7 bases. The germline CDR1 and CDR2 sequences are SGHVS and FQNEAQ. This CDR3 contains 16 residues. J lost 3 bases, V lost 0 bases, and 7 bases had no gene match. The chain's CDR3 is CASSLAPSGIEETQYF. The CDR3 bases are TGTGCCAGCAGCTTAGCGCCTAGCGGTATAGAAGAGACCCAGTACTTC. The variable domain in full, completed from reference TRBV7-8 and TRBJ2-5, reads GAGVSQSPRYKVAKRGQDVALRCDPISGHVSLFWYQQALGQGPEFLTYFQNEAQLDKSGLPSDRFFAERPEGSVSTLKIQRTQQEDSAVYLCASSLAPSGIEETQYFGPGTRLLVL.

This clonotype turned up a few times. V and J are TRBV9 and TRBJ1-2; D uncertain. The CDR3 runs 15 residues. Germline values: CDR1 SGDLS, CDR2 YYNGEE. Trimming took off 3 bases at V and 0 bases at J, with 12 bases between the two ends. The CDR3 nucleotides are TGTGCCAGCAGCGCCTCGGGATCAACTAACTATGGCTACACCTTC. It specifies CASSASGSTNYGYTF. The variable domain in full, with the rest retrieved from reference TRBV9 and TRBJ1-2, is DSGVTQTPKHLITATGQRVTLRCSPRSGDLSVYWYQQSLDQGLQFLIQYYNGEERAKGNILERFSAQQFPDLHSELNLSSLELGDSALYFCASSASGSTNYGYTFGSGTRLTVV.

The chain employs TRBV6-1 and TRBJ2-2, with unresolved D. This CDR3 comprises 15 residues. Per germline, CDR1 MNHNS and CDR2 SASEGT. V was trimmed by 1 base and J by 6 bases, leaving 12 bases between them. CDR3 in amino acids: CASSEGTSRAGELFF. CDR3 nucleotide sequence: TGTGCCAGCAGTGAAGGGACCTCTCGGGCCGGGGAGCTGTTTTTT.

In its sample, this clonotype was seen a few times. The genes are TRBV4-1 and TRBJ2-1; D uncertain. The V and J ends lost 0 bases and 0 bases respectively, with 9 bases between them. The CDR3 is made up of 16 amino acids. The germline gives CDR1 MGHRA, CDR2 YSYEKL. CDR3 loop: CASSQDKPSSYNEQFF. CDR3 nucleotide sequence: TGCGCCAGCAGCCAAGATAAACCAAGCTCCTACAATGAGCAGTTCTTC.